These 26 T cell receptor beta chains share one sample of origin, sequenced in a study of blood T cell repertoires in COVID-19. TCRdb's table, derived via immunoSEQ multiplex PCR, lists solely in-frame clones and lacks some. This sample yields approximately 15,000 clones, of which approximately 88% are seen a single time; around 12% belongs to the top ten. Sequencing used peripheral blood. These receptors were taken from a human donor in a cohort sampled during active COVID-19.

This clone is a singleton in its sample. The chain is built from TRBV14 and TRBJ1-5; 7 bases are a match to TRBD1. The germline gives CDR1 SGHDN, CDR2 FVKESK. V trimming: 0 bases; J trimming: 0 bases; junction bases outside the gene matches: 14. The CDR3 length is 20 residues. CDR3 protein: CASSQESEGQPPYSNQPQHF. DNA for the CDR3: TGTGCCAGCAGCCAAGAAAGTGAGGGACAGCCACCCTATAGCAATCAGCCCCAGCATTTT.

The chain employs TRBV5-8 and TRBJ1-5, with a tentative D call TRBD1 (6 bases). V lost 1 base, J lost 5 bases, and 13 bases lay in between. Per the germline V gene, CDR1 is SGHTS and CDR2 is YDEGEE. This CDR3 region has 15 residues. CDR3 DNA sequence: TGTGCCAGCAGCTTGAGGGGGGGAACGCATCAGCCCCAGCATTTT. Its protein product is CASSLRGGTHQPQHF.

The chain combines TRBV13 with TRBJ2-1; D might be TRBD1 (6 bases). This CDR3 region has 15 residues. CDR1 is PRHDT, CDR2 FYEKMQ, per germline (reference sequence). V gave up 4 bases and J gave up 7 bases, with 17 bases separating them. CDR3 in amino acids: CASSSYREIRNEQFF. The CDR3 DNA sequence: TGTGCCAGCAGCTCATACAGGGAAATAAGGAATGAGCAGTTCTTC.

The chain employs TRBV11-1 and TRBJ1-5; D call uncertain. Germline loops: CDR1 SGHAT, CDR2 FQDESV (reference sequence). Deletions cut 5 bases from V and 6 bases from J, with 11 bases between. CDR3 length: 13 residues. The CDR3 sequence is CASSKEASQPQHF. CDR3 in DNA: TGTGCCAGCAGCAAAGAGGCCAGTCAGCCCCAGCATTTT.

The chain is built from TRBV19 and TRBJ1-4; the match to TRBD1 covers 10 bases. The CDR3 has 16 residues. Losses at the gene ends were 6 bases for V and 5 bases for J; bases not matched to a gene: 9. Germline V gene lookup returns CDR1 LNHDA and CDR2 SQIVND (reference sequence). This chain's CDR3 is CASSQGQGQGNEKLFF. Written as DNA, the CDR3 is TGTGCCAGTAGCCAAGGACAGGGACAGGGGAATGAAAAACTGTTTTTT.

This rearrangement joins TRBV5-4 to TRBJ2-5, with TRBD2 matching 8 bases. Germline CDR1 is SGHNT and CDR2 is YYREEE (reference sequence). The CDR3 covers 15 residues. The junction had 9 bases not matched to a gene; V was cut back by 3 bases and J by 5 bases. Here the CDR3 reads CASSWERRGAETQYF. CDR3 in DNA: TGTGCCAGCAGCTGGGAGAGGCGGGGGGCGGAGACCCAGTACTTC.

This rearrangement joins TRBV18 to TRBJ2-1; TRBD2 matches at 7 bases. The germline gives CDR1 KGHSH, CDR2 LQKENI. V was pared by 4 bases and J by 5 bases, with 8 bases of the junction left unmatched. CDR3 length: 15 amino acids. The CDR3 sequence: CASSRNGGTNNEQFF. The CDR3 coding sequence is TGTGCCAGCTCACGCAACGGGGGGACGAACAATGAGCAGTTCTTC. Full variable domain (remainder filled in from reference TRBV18 and TRBJ2-1): NAGVMQNPRHLVRRRGQEARLRCSPMKGHSHVYWYRQLPEEGLKFMVYLQKENIIDESGMPKERFSAEFPKEGPSILRIQQVVRGDSAAYFCASSRNGGTNNEQFFGPGTRLTVL.

The rearrangement uses TRBV24-1 and TRBJ2-3; a weak D match, TRBD2 (5 bases). The germline V gene has CDR1 KGHDR and CDR2 SFDVKD. The CDR3 runs 15 residues. V shed 3 bases and J shed 6 bases, with 15 bases lying between them. For the CDR3, the DNA is TGTGCCACCAGTGATCCGGGGAAAGGAAGCGATACGCAGTATTTT. It is translated as CATSDPGKGSDTQYF.

The chain joins TRBV19 to TRBJ1-2; 9 positions match TRBD1. Germline CDR1 and CDR2: LNHDA and SQIVND (reference sequence). V lost 1 base and J lost 5; bases outside the gene matches: 8. This CDR3 has 16 residues. CDR3 nucleotides: TGTGCCAGTAGTATAGGTTCCTGGACAGGGGATTATGGCTACACCTTC. Its protein product is CASSIGSWTGDYGYTF.

This clone was counted a few times. The rearrangement uses TRBV6-5 and TRBJ1-2; D might be TRBD1 (5 bases). With 8 bases removed from V and 6 bases from J, the gap between germline ends came to 19 bases. Per germline, CDR1 MNHEY and CDR2 SVGAGI. The CDR3 is made up of 14 amino acids. The CDR3 region has the DNA TGTGCCAGCTTGGGGGGAGCGGGACTACATGGCTACACCTTC. Protein product: CASLGGAGLHGYTF.

The chain links TRBV25-1 to TRBJ2-3, with no clear D. With 3 bases removed from V and 3 bases from J, the gap between germline ends came to 7 bases. This CDR3 is 13 amino acids long. Germline CDR1 and CDR2: MGHDK and SYGVNS. CDR3 bases: TGTGCCAGCAGTGACCACGGGACAGATACGCAGTATTTT. Its protein is CASSDHGTDTQYF.

This rearrangement joins TRBV24-1 to TRBJ2-5, with a tentative D call TRBD1 (6 bases). There are 14 residues in the CDR3. Trimming left V 5 bases short and J 2 bases short, with 11 bases between. Germline assignment: CDR1 KGHDR and CDR2 SFDVKD. CDR3 in amino acids: CATSGSGTQETQYF. CDR3 nucleotide sequence: TGTGCCACCAGTGGTTCCGGGACACAAGAGACCCAGTACTTC.

This clone was seen once. The chain is built from TRBV28 and TRBJ1-5; possibly TRBD1 for D (6 bases). V dropped 6 bases and J dropped 3 bases, with 18 bases sitting between them. The CDR3 sequence is 16 residues long. CDR1 and CDR2 (germline): MDHEN, SYDVKM. The CDR3 DNA reads TGTGCCAGCAGATTCCTAGGGGGACACTTCAATCAGCCCCAGCATTTT. Translated, it gives CASRFLGGHFNQPQHF.

V is TRBV5-8 and J is TRBJ2-1; the match to TRBD1 covers 9 bases. The CDR3 is 15 residues long. Germline V gene lookup returns CDR1 SGHTS and CDR2 YDEGEE. J was trimmed by 7 bases and V by 4 bases; bases with no gene match: 9. This chain's CDR3 is CASSQGQGSGNEQFF. CDR3 DNA sequence: TGTGCCAGCAGCCAGGGACAGGGCTCGGGAAATGAGCAGTTCTTC. Combining the CDR3 with reference TRBV5-8 and TRBJ2-1 gives the whole variable domain EAGVTQSPTHLIKTRGQQATLRCSPISGHTSVYWYQQALGLGLQFLLWYDEGEERNRGNFPPRFSGRQFPNYSSELNVNALELEDSALYLCASSQGQGSGNEQFFGPGTRLTVL.

In its sample, this clone was seen once. This rearrangement joins TRBV7-2 to TRBJ1-2; D is uncertain. The V end lost 1 base, the J end lost 4 bases, and 19 bases lay between the germline ends. Germline-derived CDR1 and CDR2 are SGHTA and FQGNSA. The CDR3 is made up of 17 amino acids. The CDR3 DNA is TGTGCCAGCAGCTTAGACCCCTATCTCGGAGTTTCCTATGGCTACACCTTC. Its protein is CASSLDPYLGVSYGYTF.

This chain links TRBV7-9 with TRBJ1-4; 7 nucleotides align to TRBD1. The CDR3 is 18 amino acids. Germline V CDR1 and CDR2: SEHNR, FQNEAQ (reference sequence). V shed 6 bases, J shed 3 bases, and the junction held 16 bases outside the gene matches. CDR3 protein: CASRGTEGARDSNEKLFF. Here the CDR3 DNA reads TGTGCCAGCAGGGGGACAGAGGGGGCCCGCGACTCTAATGAAAAACTGTTTTTT.

The gene calls are TRBV19 and TRBJ1-2; D remains unclear. V gave up 3 bases and J gave up 3 bases, with 14 bases separating them. CDR3 length: 15 amino acids. Germline CDR1 is LNHDA and CDR2 is SQIVND (reference sequence). CDR3 region: CASSMSWGGDYGYTF. The CDR3 DNA follows: TGTGCCAGTAGTATGTCCTGGGGAGGCGACTATGGCTACACCTTC.

V usage is TRBV9 and J usage is TRBJ2-2; 9 positions match TRBD1. There are 15 residues in the CDR3. The ends lost 3 bases at V and 4 bases at J; junction bases unmatched: 4. Germline CDR1 reads SGDLS; CDR2 reads YYNGEE. The CDR3 nucleotides read TGTGCCAGCAGCGCGGGACAGGGACGCACCGGGGAGCTGTTTTTT. Amino acids: CASSAGQGRTGELFF.

J is TRBJ2-2 and V is TRBV27, with a weak D call TRBD2 (5 bases). The ends were cut back, 0 bases at V and 6 bases at J, with 14 bases in the middle. In germline, CDR1 is MNHEY, CDR2 SMNVEV (reference sequence). The CDR3 has 16 residues. In DNA, the CDR3 is TGTGCCAGCAGTTTATCGAAGGGAGATGGACCCGGGGAGCTGTTTTTT. The encoded protein is CASSLSKGDGPGELFF.

The genes are TRBV18 and TRBJ2-3; TRBD2 might be the D (5 bases). This CDR3 is 15 amino acids long. Per the germline V gene, CDR1 is KGHSH and CDR2 is LQKENI. V lost 2 bases, J lost 2 bases, and 11 bases lay in between. CDR3 bases: TGTGCCAGCTCACCATTAAGAGGGTCCACAGATACGCAGTATTTT. Its protein product is CASSPLRGSTDTQYF.

The chain employs TRBV10-3 and TRBJ2-2; D may be TRBD1 (5 bases). V lost 6 bases to trimming and J lost 4 bases, with 12 bases between them. CDR3 length equals 14 residues. In germline, CDR1 is ENHRY, CDR2 SYGVKD. CDR3 bases: TGTGCCATCAGCCGACAGTCCATCACCGGGGAGCTGTTTTTT. Its translation: CAISRQSITGELFF.

The CDR3 reads CASSQPGLAGNNEQFF. The CDR3 nucleotides are TGCGCCAGCAGCCAACCTGGACTAGCGGGGAACAATGAGCAGTTCTTC. The chain uses TRBV4-1 and TRBJ2-1, with 12 bases that match TRBD2. This CDR3 contains 16 residues. The germline gives CDR1 MGHRA, CDR2 YSYEKL. Unmatched junction bases numbered 4, after V lost 2 bases and J lost 5 bases.

The rearrangement joins TRBV28 to TRBJ1-4; TRBD1 matches 9 bases. Germline-derived CDR1 and CDR2 are MDHEN and SYDVKM. This CDR3 has 16 amino acids. V shed 5 bases and J 7 bases; nucleotides not matched to a gene: 11. The CDR3 DNA reads as TGTGCCAGCAGTCCTCTTACAGGGGGCGCCGGTGAAAAACTGTTTTTT. Translating it yields CASSPLTGGAGEKLFF. The full variable domain, with the rest looked up from reference TRBV28 and TRBJ1-4, is DVKVTQSSRYLVKRTGEKVFLECVQDMDHENMFWYRQDPGLGLRLIYFSYDVKMKEKGDIPEGYSVSREKKERFSLILESASTNQTSMYLCASSPLTGGAGEKLFFGSGTQLSVL.

V and J are TRBV9 and TRBJ1-2, with D unresolved. This CDR3 region has 14 residues. Looked up from germline, CDR1 is SGDLS and CDR2 is YYNGEE. V lost 4 bases and J 6 bases, leaving 16 bases between the germline ends. The CDR3 loop reads CASSREAGTDGYTF. CDR3 DNA sequence: TGTGCCAGCAGCCGAGAGGCGGGAACCGATGGCTACACCTTC.

The gene calls are TRBV5-1 and TRBJ1-2; TRBD1 might be the D (5 bases). Germline V gene sequence: CDR1 SGHRS, CDR2 YFSETQ. V shed 0 bases and J shed 6 bases, with 9 bases lying between them. This CDR3 is built from 13 residues. CDR3 bases: TGCGCCAGCAGCTTGGCCACGGGGGATGGCTACACCTTC. It codes for CASSLATGDGYTF.

The chain couples TRBV29-1 to TRBJ1-4, with D perhaps matching TRBD1 (6 bases). Between the trimmed V and J ends, which lost 4 bases and 6 bases, there was a span of 9 bases. Germline V lookup: CDR1 SQVTM, CDR2 ANQGSEA. The CDR3 is 12 residues long. DNA for the CDR3: TGCAGCGTTGGGGGGCGCGATGAAAAACTGTTTTTT. It codes for CSVGGRDEKLFF.